This T cell receptor (beta chain) was profiled in a study of blood T cells in healthy people across ages. General observations from the study: There were more naive CD4+ cells and higher diversity in long-lived donors than in aged donors.

All donors came from Russia, were Caucasian and healthy, and spanned ages roughly 6 to 100. Then a second PCR, running roughly 6 to 12 cycles, was carried out with a sample-barcoded 5' primer and a J-beta primer mix. TCRdb redid the calling of the 5' RACE reads with MiXCR, one entry per CDR3 protein. The table shows about 720,000 distinct CDR3 sequences, with around a fifth occurring only once. There are a few counts of this clonotype. The antigen is unknown. The germline gives CDR1 SGHVS, CDR2 FNYEAQ. The CDR3 runs 14 residues. V was cut by 1 base and J by 4 bases, with 10 bases left in between. The sequencing sample was made of blood. The TCR sequence derives from a man in his 70s in good health. The chain couples TRBV7-6 to TRBJ2-5; D not certain. The CDR3 sequence is CASSLEAPGETQYF. CDR3 in DNA: TGTGCCAGCAGCTTAGAGGCCCCGGGAGAGACCCAGTACTTC. Full variable domain (remainder filled in from reference TRBV7-6 and TRBJ2-5): GAGVSQSPRYKVTKRGQDVALRCDPISGHVSLYWYRQALGQGPEFLTYFNYEAQQDKSGLPNDRFSAERPEGSISTLTIQRTEQRDSAMYRCASSLEAPGETQYFGPGTRLLVL.